This T cell receptor (beta chain) emerged from a study of long-term antiretroviral therapy in people with HIV (dated 2022 in TCRdb). Looking at the study overall: The earliest samples were collected approximately a decade before the 2015 WHO recommendation for immediate ART, a period when ART was typically delayed until CD4 counts fell. A total of roughly 200 cryopreserved PBMC samples came from 25 to 35 adults with confirmed HIV infection and were collected serially over a mean of approximately six years (range 1-12). Among the 30 to 35 participants with HIV, eleven to twelve were female. Whether ART initiation and durable HIV suppression were associated with changes in peripheral blood TRB repertoire composition and diversity was tested in a retrospective serial study. Test extractions of a monoclonal T-cell line alongside 30 to 35 polyclonal samples showed no cross-contamination during QIAcube processing.

To be included, a participant needed at least one PBMC sample from before ART initiation plus at least two post-ART samples. Treatment was received in the United States of America by all participants with HIV. Before DNA extraction, cryopreserved samples of roughly 1-10 million PBMC were thawed and washed. At the time of the earliest PBMC sample, participants with HIV were aged between roughly 23 and 60 years. Per participant, PBMC samples came from 1-4 timepoints prior to ART initiation and 2-8 timepoints following ART initiation, for a median of 7 samples. For every participant, serial HIV viral load, CD4+ T-cell count, ART history and demographic data were obtained. Using a Qiagen kit on a QIAcube, genomic DNA was extracted from unsorted PBMC, with samples processed in batches of 12. Paper-wide results and their limitations: The samples span the years 2004 to 2017, and the ART regimens used at that time may not be as effective as current regimens. ART initiation was associated with a significant increase in TRB diversity, but diversity stayed significantly below transplant donor controls even after long-term ART. Since PBMC availability was limited, sequencing covered only the TCR beta chain, with no alpha chain pairing. Narrower CDR3 length ranges were observed in HIV repertoires than in controls, and an antigen-experienced repertoire with only a slight naive shift after ART was suggested by the network structure. No data were available on ART adherence, viral resistance or therapy changes, limiting inferences about post-ART repertoire changes. Expanded TRB clones identified before ART initiation dominated the repertoire across all time points, though the dominance fluctuated and decreased in many PLHIV after ART. Unsorted PBMC were profiled instead of sorted CD4+ and CD8+ T cells because pre-ART samples had limited cell numbers.

The immunoSEQ hsTCRB v3.0 assay was used at survey level resolution for TRB variable region sequencing. A depth of roughly 35,000-50,000 T-cell genomes per sample was targeted for TRB sequencing. Pooled TRB libraries were sequenced on an Illumina MiSeq with a v3 150-cycle kit. In the source study's methods: Repertoire analysis was run in R within a reproducible Nextflow workflow that covered QC, data transformation and analysis. LymphoSeq2, an R package for exploring AIRR-Seq data, was used to implement custom analyses. A handful of samples yielding fewer than 5000 total TRB sequences were excluded, leaving approximately 190 analyzed HIV repertoires. Among the roughly 190 retained HIV repertoires, around 60 were collected before ART initiation and 120 to 140 were collected after ART initiation. Repertoires were downsampled to 5000 TRB nucleotide sequences, with summary statistics averaged over 100 downsampling iterations. TRB sequences were retained for analysis only if CDR3 regions of at least seven amino acids were present. Diversity was assessed using a clonality score derived from Shannon entropy and using the Gini coefficient. In the repertoire networks, any two of the top 5000 CDR3 amino acid sequences were connected whenever the two sequences differed by an edit distance of one. GLIPH2 predicted antigen specificity groups and MHC restriction for TRB CDR3 amino acid sequences. Known CMV, EBV, HIV or tissue antigen associations were flagged by matching CDR3 amino acid sequences against VDJdb and McPAS-TCR. Pre-ART, post-ART and control groups were compared with Wilcoxon signed-rank tests and Holm-Bonferroni correction. TCRdb obtained this table from immuneACCESS and retained in-frame rearrangements with V and J assigned. These tables miss some clones; where compared with another copy, unresolved V genes account for less than half of the shortfall, and the remainder is unexplained. V and J calls and clone size follow that table, whereas D and trimming were derived from the DNA. The sample table contains 20,000 to 30,000 clones; only one count was recorded for more than 85% of them. The ten largest clones add up to around 4.8% of the sample.

On this clone itself: The target of this receptor is not known. Per-base qualities were not stored, and no clone one base away is much larger.

Trimmed from V: 6 bases; trimmed from J: 3 bases; junction bases lacking a gene match: 4. CDR1 and CDR2 (LNHDA, SQIVND) derive from the germline V gene (reference sequence). Including the terminal cysteine and phenylalanine, the CDR3 comprises 15 residues. Just the 45-base CDR3 DNA is kept, in frame starting at base 1. This receptor was taken from a man in his forties or fifties with HIV. The sequencing used unsorted PBMCs, collected approximately 2.7 years after starting antiretroviral therapy. Recombination linked TRBV19 to TRBJ2-7, with 14 bases in between that match TRBD2. This receptor carries the CDR3 CASRGLAGGFYEQYF. The sequence in DNA is TGTGCCAGTAGAGGACTAGCGGGAGGCTTCTACGAGCAGTACTTC. With all but the CDR3 taken from the reference TRBV19 and TRBJ2-7 genes, the full variable domain is: DGGITQSPKYLFRKEGQNVTLSCEQNLNHDAMYWYRQDPGQGLRLIYYSQIVNDFQKGDIAEGYSVSREKKESFPLTVTSAQKNPTAFYLCASRGLAGGFYEQYFGPGTRLTVT.